These 18 T cell receptor beta chains were all obtained from the same sample, sequenced in a study of blood T cell repertoires in COVID-19. Method: immunoSEQ multiplex PCR; TCRdb's copy keeps in-frame clones and lacks some. The profile shows more than 150,000 clones, roughly 79% of them singletons. The sample taken for sequencing was peripheral blood. The source of these receptors is a woman aged 80 or over with COVID-19, enrolled during active disease.

The chain is built from TRBV6-1 and TRBJ1-6, with TRBD1 as a possible D gene (6 bases). The CDR3 length is 15 residues. The germline CDR1 and CDR2 sequences are MNHNS and SASEGT. V lost 3 bases and J 10 bases, leaving 16 bases between the germline ends. The CDR3 reads CASSDGQSLGSPLHF. CDR3 sequence (DNA): TGTGCCAGCAGTGACGGACAGTCCTTGGGGTCACCCCTCCACTTT.

The chain carries TRBV5-1 and TRBJ2-5; TRBD1 is a possible D gene (6 bases). Germline V lookup: CDR1 SGHRS, CDR2 YFSETQ. V was pared by 7 bases and J by 5 bases, with 21 bases between. The CDR3 is 15 amino acids. The CDR3 bases are TGCGCCAGCCAACCCGCCCCAGGGGTAGGGGAGACCCAGTACTTC. It is translated as CASQPAPGVGETQYF. The full variable domain, rest sourced from reference TRBV5-1 and TRBJ2-5, is KAGVTQTPRYLIKTRGQQVTLSCSPISGHRSVSWYQQTPGQGLQFLFEYFSETQRNKGNFPGRFSGRQFSNSRSEMNVSTLELGDSALYLCASQPAPGVGETQYFGPGTRLLVL.

The CDR3 loop is CASSLKGQGYSSYNSPLHF. The CDR3 coding sequence is TGTGCCAGCAGCTTAAAGGGACAGGGGTATAGCTCCTATAATTCACCCCTCCACTTT. This sequence joins TRBV7-8 and TRBJ1-6, with 10 bases aligning to TRBD1. Germline lookup yields CDR1 SGHVS and CDR2 FQNEAQ. CDR3 length: 19 amino acids. With 2 bases clipped from V and 0 bases from J, the junction kept 7 bases outside the gene matches. Complete variable domain (other parts from reference TRBV7-8 and TRBJ1-6): GAGVSQSPRYKVAKRGQDVALRCDPISGHVSLFWYQQALGQGPEFLTYFQNEAQLDKSGLPSDRFFAERPEGSVSTLKIQRTQQEDSAVYLCASSLKGQGYSSYNSPLHFGNGTRLTVT.

The gene calls are TRBV19 and TRBJ1-4; D gene uncertain. CDR1 LNHDA and CDR2 SQIVND come from the germline V gene (reference sequence). V was pared by 0 bases and J by 8 bases, with 13 bases between. CDR3 size: 15 residues. CDR3 in DNA: TGTGCCAGTAGTATAGACGGGGAGGACTACGAAAAACTGTTTTTT. Translating gives CASSIDGEDYEKLFF.

V and J are TRBV7-3 and TRBJ1-6; D possibly corresponds to TRBD1 (5 bases). Trimming removed 3 bases at V and 8 bases at J, with 8 bases between. Germline CDR1 is SGHTA and CDR2 is FQGTGA. The length of the CDR3 is 13 residues. The CDR3 loop is CASSLAGYSPLHF. As DNA, the CDR3 is TGTGCCAGCAGCTTGGCAGGGTATTCACCCCTCCACTTT.

This clone was detected only a few times. In DNA, the CDR3 is TGCGCCAGCAGCCAAAGGGCGGGTCACGAGCAGTACTTC. This translates into CASSQRAGHEQYF. The V call is TRBV4-1, the J call TRBJ2-7; D may be TRBD2 (5 bases). Germline CDR1 is MGHRA and CDR2 is YSYEKL. The CDR3 length is 13 residues. V lost 2 bases to trimming and J lost 5 bases, with 10 bases between them.

As regards this clone: Other DNA sequences in this sample translate to the same CDR3. This chain uses TRBV19 with TRBJ1-2; D not resolved. With 5 bases removed from V and 1 base from J, the gap between germline ends came to 5 bases. This CDR3 is 12 amino acids long. From germline, CDR1 is LNHDA and CDR2 SQIVND (reference sequence). CDR3 coding DNA: TGTGCCAGTAGTCCCGGTAACTATGGCTACACCTTC. It specifies CASSPGNYGYTF.

This clone turned up a few times. The genes are TRBV28 and TRBJ1-1; D perhaps matches TRBD1 (5 bases). Trimming removed 2 bases from V and 1 base from J, with 8 bases in between. Per germline, CDR1 MDHEN and CDR2 SYDVKM. The CDR3 has 14 amino acids. The CDR3 here is CASSLRGGNTEAFF. DNA for the CDR3: TGTGCCAGCAGTTTAAGGGGTGGGAACACTGAAGCTTTCTTT.

DNA for the CDR3: TGTGCCAGCTCCAGGGGGATCAATAATTCACCCCTCCACTTT. Amino acids: CASSRGINNSPLHF. This chain connects TRBV6-5 to TRBJ1-6; the match to TRBD1 covers 7 bases. The CDR3 is made up of 14 amino acids. Germline loops: CDR1 MNHEY, CDR2 SVGAGI. The trim removed 8 bases at V and 5 bases at J, leaving 6 bases unmatched.

The V and J genes are TRBV4-3 and TRBJ2-3, with 8 bases aligning to TRBD2. With V trimmed by 2 bases and J by 6 bases, 10 bases remained unmatched. This CDR3 contains 16 residues. Germline values: CDR1 LGHNA, CDR2 YSLEER. CDR3 sequence: CASSQRARSGGDTQYF. The CDR3 DNA is TGCGCCAGCAGCCAAAGGGCGCGGTCGGGGGGGGATACGCAGTATTTT.

This sequence joins TRBV28 and TRBJ2-7; 7 bases fit TRBD1. The germline V gene has CDR1 MDHEN and CDR2 SYDVKM. The CDR3 consists of 18 residues. The J segment lost 0 bases and the V segment lost 3 bases, leaving 14 bases of the junction unmatched. Here the CDR3 DNA reads TGTGCCAGCAGTTTGTTCCCGGGACAGCCCATGAGCTCCTACGAGCAGTACTTC. It yields the protein CASSLFPGQPMSSYEQYF.

The chain has TRBV4-2 and TRBJ2-1, with 10 bases matching TRBD2. V was clipped by 2 bases and J by 3 bases; unmatched bases: 7. In germline, CDR1 is LGHNA, CDR2 YNFKEQ. This CDR3 is built from 17 residues. The CDR3 region is CASSQRASGSLYNEQFF. In nucleotides, the CDR3 is TGTGCCAGCAGCCAAAGGGCTAGCGGGAGTCTCTACAATGAGCAGTTCTTC.

Written as DNA, the CDR3 is TGTGCCAGCAGCTACGGACTAGCGCCCTACGAGCAGTACTTC. It specifies CASSYGLAPYEQYF. The rearrangement links TRBV11-2 to TRBJ2-7; 9 bases are a match to TRBD2. CDR3 length: 14 amino acids. Per the germline V gene, CDR1 is SGHAT and CDR2 is FQNNGV. The ends lost 4 bases at V and 2 bases at J; junction bases unmatched: 3.

CDR3 region: CASSSPHSGGTDTQYF. CDR3 nucleotide sequence: TGTGCCAGCAGCTCCCCCCATAGCGGGGGCACAGATACGCAGTATTTT. This chain connects TRBV6-2 or TRBV6-3 to TRBJ2-3; 8 bases map to TRBD2. The CDR3 extends over 16 amino acids. With 6 bases clipped from V and 1 base from J, the junction kept 9 bases outside the gene matches. Germline-derived CDR1 and CDR2 are MNHEY and SVGEGT.

This clone was recorded once. The genes are TRBV7-2 and TRBJ2-6, with 7 bases fitting TRBD1. CDR3 size: 18 residues. CDR1 is SGHTA, CDR2 FQGNSA, per germline. V gave up 5 bases and J gave up 2 bases; unmatched junction bases: 12. CDR3 loop: CASSLTPQQGTGANVLTF. In nucleotides, the CDR3 is TGTGCCAGCAGCCTCACACCCCAACAGGGGACTGGGGCCAACGTCCTGACTTTC.

J is TRBJ2-2 and V is TRBV3-1 (or the pseudogene TRBV3-2); 16 nucleotides align to TRBD2. J lost 8 bases, V lost 1 base, and 7 bases had no gene match. The germline V gene encodes CDR1 LGHDT and CDR2 YNNKEL (reference sequence). The CDR3 extends over 18 amino acids. The CDR3 region has the DNA TGTGCCAGCAGCCAAGTGCCGGGACTAGCGGGAGGGCGTGGGGAGCTGTTTTTT. It codes for CASSQVPGLAGGRGELFF.

J is TRBJ2-7 and V is TRBV29-1, with 9 bases that match TRBD1. CDR1 is SQVTM, CDR2 ANQGSEA, per germline. CDR3 length: 13 residues. The V gene end was trimmed by 6 bases and the J gene end by 3 bases; junction bases not matched to a gene: 6. CDR3 sequence: CSVQATGGYEQYF. The CDR3 DNA reads TGCAGCGTCCAAGCGACAGGGGGCTACGAGCAGTACTTC.

The chain employs TRBV7-2 and TRBJ1-5; D is unclear. From germline, CDR1 is SGHTA and CDR2 FQGNSA. The V end was cut by 1 base, the J end by 3 bases, with 10 bases between. The CDR3 is 15 amino acids. The CDR3 sequence is CASSLVPGPNQPQHF. CDR3 nucleotides: TGTGCCAGCAGCTTAGTGCCAGGCCCCAATCAGCCCCAGCATTTT.